The T cell receptor beta chain under discussion was sequenced for a study of blood T cell repertoires in COVID-19. The CDR3 has 16 amino acids. J was trimmed by 1 base and V by 3 bases; bases with no gene match: 7. Per germline, CDR1 KGHDR and CDR2 SFDVKD. The data were produced by immunoSEQ multiplex PCR, yet TCRdb's version contains in-frame clones alone and is incomplete. The sample has 270,000 or so clones, roughly 90% seen once. The study drew participants aged about 18 to 89 years from approximately 25 US areas. Participants reported their clinical history, and cohort assignment relied on those reports.

The sample comprised PBMCs or T cells enriched from blood (not recorded which). The receptor was derived from a man aged 40-55 years who had been exposed to COVID-19. The gene calls are TRBV24-1 and TRBJ1-2; TRBD1 aligns across 7 bases. The DNA of the CDR3 is TGTGCCACCAGTGATAGGCCAGGGGGAGGTAACTATGGCTACACCTTC. Its translation: CATSDRPGGGNYGYTF.